A single TCR beta chain is shown here with its context. This specimen belongs to a study of CD8 T cells in Susac syndrome. Unmatched junction bases numbered 7, after V lost 7 bases and J lost 1 base. The germline V gene encodes CDR1 LNHDA and CDR2 SQIVND (reference sequence). The CDR3 has 15 residues. cDNA came from roughly 0.47 to 1 ug RNA primed by random hexamers. TCRdb reprocessed the immunoSEQ multiplex PCR reads via MiXCR and lists one record per CDR3 protein. The table records some 150,000 distinct CDR3 sequences, approximately 94% of them present only once. The TCR originated in a human donor in good health. Sequencing input: CD4+ T cells from PBMCs. The chain couples TRBV19 to TRBJ2-1; TRBD1 matches 7 bases. DNA of the CDR3: TGTGCCAGTACCCTCGCGGACAGGTCCTACAATGAGCAGTTCTTC. It codes for CASTLADRSYNEQFF.